This TCR beta chain originates from a study of blood T cell repertoires in COVID-19. CDR3 length: 15 residues. From germline, CDR1 is GTSNPN and CDR2 SVGIG (reference sequence). V lost 3 bases and J lost 5, with 19 bases in between. Libraries were prepared by immunoSEQ multiplex PCR; TCRdb keeps only in-frame clonotypes and omits some of them. The sample yields a few hundred thousand clones, 80% to 90% seen once. Input material: PBMCs or T cells enriched from blood (not recorded which). This TCR came from a man younger than 30 who had recovered from COVID-19. V is TRBV30 and J is TRBJ1-1; D is perhaps TRBD1 (5 bases). This CDR3 is CAWRLPGSARTEAFF. The CDR3 DNA follows: TGTGCCTGGAGATTACCAGGGTCGGCGCGGACTGAAGCTTTCTTT.